One sample yielded the 18 T cell receptor beta chains listed below, sequenced in a study of T cell repertoires in cytomegalovirus infection. TCRdb independently ran MiXCR on the reads; one entry per CDR3 protein. The sample lists tens of thousands of distinct CDR3 sequences; roughly 3.5% were seen once. The sequencing input was PBMCs. The source of these receptors is a human donor in good health (CMV status not recorded). Some clones in this sample may be carry-over from other donors' samples.

This clonotype came up many times. This chain links TRBV2 with TRBJ2-5; D unclear. Per germline, CDR1 SNHLY and CDR2 FYNNEI. This CDR3 comprises 12 residues. V lost 8 bases, J lost 0 bases, and 7 bases lay in between. The CDR3 loop reads CASCQDQETQYF. The CDR3 coding sequence is TGTGCCAGCTGCCAGGACCAAGAGACCCAGTACTTC.

This clonotype was picked up many times. The rearrangement joins TRBV28 to TRBJ1-5; D remains ambiguous. Trimming left V 5 bases short and J 0 bases short, with 5 bases between. From germline, CDR1 is MDHEN and CDR2 SYDVKM. The CDR3 consists of 13 residues. DNA of the CDR3: TGTGCCAGCAGTGGTTCTAGCAATCAGCCCCAGCATTTT. This encodes CASSGSSNQPQHF.

In its sample, this clonotype was seen many times. J is TRBJ1-1 and V is TRBV7-9; D ambiguous. CDR1 SEHNR and CDR2 FQNEAQ come from the germline V gene (reference sequence). Between the trimmed V and J ends, which lost 0 bases and 5 bases, there was a span of 7 bases. The CDR3 totals 13 residues. The CDR3 region has the DNA TGTGCCAGCAGCTTAGCGTGGGGAACTGAAGCTTTCTTT. Translated, it gives CASSLAWGTEAFF.

This clonotype was observed many times. V and J are TRBV27 and TRBJ1-2; a possible D gene is TRBD1 (5 bases). The CDR3 is 16 amino acids. V lost 6 bases and J lost 0, with 17 bases in between. Germline values: CDR1 MNHEY, CDR2 SMNVEV (reference sequence). Here the CDR3 reads CASRQDSVRTNYGYTF. The CDR3 region has the DNA TGTGCCAGCAGACAAGACAGTGTTCGAACTAACTATGGCTACACCTTC.

This clonotype was counted at least ten times. V and J are TRBV6-6 and TRBJ1-1; D remains ambiguous. Germline lookup yields CDR1 MNHNY and CDR2 SVGAGI (reference sequence). The CDR3 is made up of 13 amino acids. Trimming pared 2 bases from V and 5 bases from J, leaving 9 bases between. In DNA form, the CDR3 reads TGTGCCAGCAGTTACGACCTGGGGACTGAAGCTTTCTTT. Protein product: CASSYDLGTEAFF.

This clonotype was detected many times. The genes are TRBV7-9 and TRBJ2-3; no clear D gene. Germline V gives CDR1 SEHNR, CDR2 FQNEAQ (reference sequence). The V end lost 4 bases, the J end lost 3 bases, and 8 bases lay between the germline ends. The CDR3 spans 13 residues. CDR3 region: CASSSPGTDTQYF. For the CDR3, the DNA is TGTGCCAGCAGCTCACCCGGGACAGATACGCAGTATTTT.

This clonotype has at least ten counts. The chain couples TRBV11-2 to TRBJ1-5, with a weak D call TRBD1 (6 bases). Germline CDR1 is SGHAT and CDR2 is FQNNGV. This CDR3 is 12 amino acids long. V lost 11 bases to trimming and J lost 8 bases, with 16 bases between them. CDR3 sequence reads: CAGGGGMEPQHF. In DNA, the CDR3 is TGTGCCGGGGGAGGGGGAATGGAGCCCCAGCATTTT. The full variable domain, in which reference TRBV11-2 and TRBJ1-5 provide the parts outside the CDR3, is EAGVAQSPRYKIIEKRQSVAFWCNPISGHATLYWYQQILGQGPKLLIQFQNNGVVDDSQLPKDRFSAERLKGVDSTLKIQPAKLEDSAVYLCAGGGGMEPQHFGDGTRLSIL.

In the case of this clonotype: A much bigger clone sits one base away, suggesting this may be a read error. The chain employs TRBV30 and TRBJ2-5; no firm D call. Germline V lookup: CDR1 GTSNPN, CDR2 SVGIG (reference sequence). CDR3 length: 13 residues. The CDR3 DNA is TGTGCCTGGAGGAGACGCGTCCAAGAGACCCTGTACTTC. Residues: CAWRRRVQETLYF.

In this sample, this clonotype turned up many times. The V call is TRBV7-2, the J call TRBJ2-7; D is unresolved. Per germline, CDR1 SGHTA and CDR2 FQGNSA. Deletions cut 5 bases from V and 4 bases from J, with 12 bases between. The CDR3 consists of 13 residues. CDR3 bases: TGTGCCAGCAGCCCTTCCACCTATTACGAGCAGTACTTC. Translating it yields CASSPSTYYEQYF.

This clonotype was picked up many times. V and J are TRBV7-2 and TRBJ1-1, with D unclear. There are 14 residues in the CDR3. Germline V lookup: CDR1 SGHTA, CDR2 FQGNSA. The ends were cut back, 1 base at V and 5 bases at J, with 11 bases in the middle. CDR3 amino acids: CASSLVGVGTEAFF. CDR3 coding DNA: TGTGCCAGCAGCTTAGTTGGGGTCGGGACTGAAGCTTTCTTT.

This clonotype was counted ten times or more. The chain couples TRBV27 to TRBJ1-6, with 7 bases that match TRBD1. Trimming cost V 6 bases and J 7 bases; bases outside gene matches: 18. Germline V lookup: CDR1 MNHEY, CDR2 SMNVEV (reference sequence). CDR3 length: 18 residues. The CDR3 protein is CASSPKTLTGQRNSPLHF. The CDR3, as DNA: TGTGCCAGCAGCCCTAAGACTTTGACAGGGCAGAGGAATTCACCCCTCCACTTT.

The sample holds many counts of this clonotype. The rearrangement joins TRBV6-5 to TRBJ2-1, with 8 bases lining up with TRBD1. V shed 4 bases and J 7 bases; nucleotides not matched to a gene: 9. The CDR3 extends over 15 amino acids. Germline CDR1 is MNHEY and CDR2 is SVGAGI. CDR3 sequence: CASSSRTGMENEQFF. DNA of the CDR3: TGTGCCAGCAGTTCCAGGACAGGGATGGAAAATGAGCAGTTCTTC.

This clonotype has at least ten counts. The chain carries TRBV20-1 and TRBJ2-7, with D unclear. V lost 1 base to trimming and J lost 3 bases, with 13 bases between them. Germline V lookup: CDR1 DFQATT, CDR2 SNEGSKA (reference sequence). The CDR3 is 14 amino acids. CDR3 in DNA: TGCAGTGCTAGAGGTATGCTAAGGATCTACGAGCAGTACTTC. Translation: CSARGMLRIYEQYF.

This clonotype was observed at least ten times. The rearrangement uses TRBV7-2 and TRBJ2-7; 7 nucleotides match TRBD2. Germline trimming cut 4 bases from V and 4 bases from J; bases unmatched to any gene: 7. Germline CDR1 reads SGHTA; CDR2 reads FQGNSA. CDR3 length: 14 amino acids. In DNA form, the CDR3 reads TGTGCCAGCAGCTCCTCCGCCGGGGGGTACGAGCAGTACTTC. It specifies CASSSSAGGYEQYF.

This clonotype has ten or more counts. This chain links TRBV20-1 with TRBJ2-3; D not resolved. The CDR3 runs 12 residues. Germline CDR1 DFQATT, CDR2 SNEGSKA (reference sequence). Trimming stripped 2 bases from V and 4 bases from J, with 7 bases between. CDR3 sequence: CSARFAADTQYF. The CDR3 nucleotides read TGCAGTGCTAGATTCGCCGCAGATACGCAGTATTTT.

The table lists this clonotype with many counts. The chain is built from TRBV29-1 and TRBJ2-2; the D gene is possibly TRBD2 (5 bases). V shed 7 bases and J shed 0 bases, with 12 bases lying between them. CDR1 is SQVTM and CDR2 is ANQGSEA in the germline V gene. The CDR3 runs 14 residues. Here the CDR3 DNA reads TGCAGCGCTGGGGAGCCTGCGAACACCGGGGAGCTGTTTTTT. This sequence encodes CSAGEPANTGELFF.

This clonotype has ten or more counts. The chain employs TRBV4-1 and TRBJ2-7; no clear D gene. The germline V and J ends were trimmed by 2 bases and 5 bases, with 10 bases remaining between them. From germline, CDR1 is MGHRA and CDR2 YSYEKL. The CDR3 length is 13 residues. CDR3 protein: CASSQHLSNEQYF. Written as DNA, the CDR3 is TGCGCCAGCAGCCAACACCTATCGAACGAGCAGTACTTC.

This clonotype was picked up many times. This rearrangement joins TRBV28 to TRBJ2-3; TRBD1 or TRBD2 may be the D gene (5 bases each). Germline V lookup: CDR1 MDHEN, CDR2 SYDVKM. V was trimmed by 2 bases and J by 6 bases, leaving 15 bases between them. This CDR3 has 15 residues. The CDR3 protein is CASSLGAGFTDTQYF. The CDR3 coding sequence is TGTGCCAGCAGTTTAGGGGCGGGTTTTACGGATACGCAGTATTTT.